This T cell receptor (beta chain) emerged from a study of blood T cell repertoires in COVID-19. Study context: From the United States, Italy and Spain came samples of acute and convalescent COVID-19. PBMCs, B-cell-depleted T cells, or T cells were the source of the cDNA or gDNA that made up the material.

The CDR3 runs to 14 residues. The V end lost 2 bases, the J end lost 2 bases, and 7 bases lay between the germline ends. Germline V gene lookup returns CDR1 GTSNPN and CDR2 SVGIG (reference sequence). Those enrolled in Seattle joined during active infection and were followed longitudinally afterward. Per the study methods: Reference gene primer amplification gave nucleated cell count estimates. Only in-frame clones appear in the TCRdb table, and some are missing; sequencing was by immunoSEQ multiplex PCR. That table furnishes V, J and clone size, whereas the DNA furnished D and trimming. The profile shows about 200,000 clones, approximately 86% of them singletons.

The clonotype was recovered from a man in his sixties with COVID-19, enrolled during active disease. Sequencing was carried out using peripheral blood. J is TRBJ2-6 and V is TRBV30; D gene ambiguous. CDR3 region: CAWSLGPGANVLTF. CDR3 coding DNA: TGTGCCTGGAGTCTAGGCCCTGGGGCCAACGTCCTGACTTTC.